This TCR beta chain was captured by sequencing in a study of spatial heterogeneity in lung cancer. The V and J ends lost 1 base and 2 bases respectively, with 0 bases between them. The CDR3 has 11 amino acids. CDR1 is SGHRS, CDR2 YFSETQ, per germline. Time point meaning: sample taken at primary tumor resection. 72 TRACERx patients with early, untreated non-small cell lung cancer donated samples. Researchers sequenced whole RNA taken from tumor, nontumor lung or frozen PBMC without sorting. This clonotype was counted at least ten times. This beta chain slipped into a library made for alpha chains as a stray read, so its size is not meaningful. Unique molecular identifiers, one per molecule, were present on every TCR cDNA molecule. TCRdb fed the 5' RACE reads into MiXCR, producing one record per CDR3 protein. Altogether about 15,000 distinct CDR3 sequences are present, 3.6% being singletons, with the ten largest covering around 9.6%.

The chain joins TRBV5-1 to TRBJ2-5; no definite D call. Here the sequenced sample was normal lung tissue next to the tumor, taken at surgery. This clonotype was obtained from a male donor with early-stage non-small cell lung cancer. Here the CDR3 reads CASSLQETQYF. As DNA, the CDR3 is TGCGCCAGCAGCTTGCAAGAGACCCAGTACTTC. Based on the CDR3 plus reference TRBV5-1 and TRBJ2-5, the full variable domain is KAGVTQTPRYLIKTRGQQVTLSCSPISGHRSVSWYQQTPGQGLQFLFEYFSETQRNKGNFPGRFSGRQFSNSRSEMNVSTLELGDSALYLCASSLQETQYFGPGTRLLVL.